Listed below are T cell receptor beta chains from one sample, sequenced in a study of blood T cell repertoires in COVID-19. Assay: immunoSEQ multiplex PCR; the TCRdb copy retains only in-frame clones and omits some. The repertoire holds tens of thousands of clones, with less than 95% as singletons. The sample taken for sequencing was peripheral blood. The receptors stem from a woman aged 55-69 years with active COVID-19. The CDR3 runs from the conserved cysteine through the conserved F or W. The D gene is left open where the match is weak. Clone size is shown for a subset of rows, as once, few, many or a class of expanded clone.

clone_size j_call d_call v_call cdr3_aa cdr3_nt
few TRBJ2-7 TRBD1 TRBV10-3 CAISSTGGKQYF TGTGCCATCAGCTCAACAGGGGGCAAGCAGTACTTC
NA TRBJ1-1 NA TRBV2 CASSGDSIMNTEAFF TGTGCCAGCAGTGGTGACAGCATAATGAACACTGAAGCTTTCTTT
once TRBJ2-3 NA TRBV27 CASSWAGSRDTQYF TGTGCCAGCAGTTGGGCGGGGTCTAGGGATACGCAGTATTTT
NA TRBJ2-2 NA TRBV6-5 CASAGSNTGELFF TGTGCCAGCGCAGGTTCGAACACCGGGGAGCTGTTTTTT
NA TRBJ1-5 NA TRBV19 CASSLLNQPQHF TGTGCCAGTAGTCTACTTAATCAGCCCCAGCATTTT
once TRBJ2-3 TRBD2 TRBV7-9 CASSPTGTSGSWTQYF TGTGCCAGCAGCCCAACCGGGACTAGCGGGAGTTGGACGCAGTATTTT
NA TRBJ2-1 TRBD1 TRBV24-1 CATSDTRQGFGNEQFF TGTGCCACCAGTGATACCCGACAGGGCTTCGGCAATGAGCAGTTCTTC
NA TRBJ2-3 TRBD2 TRBV10-2 CASSGRVADTQYF TGCGCCAGCAGCGGGAGGGTCGCAGATACGCAGTATTTT
NA TRBJ2-4 NA TRBV27 CASSSPGTSNIQYF TGTGCCAGCAGTTCGCCCGGGACTTCAAACATTCAGTACTTC
NA TRBJ2-7 NA TRBV27 CASSYRDPSGEQYF TGTGCCAGCAGTTACAGGGACCCCAGTGGCGAGCAGTACTTC
NA TRBJ1-3 TRBD1 TRBV3-1/TRBV3-2 CASSPKSGGPGNTIYF TGTGCCAGCAGCCCAAAGTCAGGGGGACCTGGAAACACCATATATTTT
NA TRBJ1-2 TRBD1 TRBV5-1 CASSLLGTDYGYTF TGCGCCAGCAGCTTGTTAGGGACAGACTATGGCTACACCTTC
NA TRBJ1-5 NA TRBV5-6 CASSFRRGVADQPQHF TGTGCCAGCAGCTTCAGGCGGGGGGTAGCCGATCAGCCCCAGCATTTT
NA TRBJ2-3 TRBD2 TRBV2 CASSAMTSGTSIAQYF TGTGCCAGCAGTGCTATGACTAGCGGGACTTCGATCGCGCAGTATTTT
few TRBJ1-1 TRBD1 TRBV19 CASRDRANTEAFF TGTGCCAGTAGGGACAGGGCGAACACTGAAGCTTTCTTT
NA TRBJ1-1 NA TRBV5-4 CASSYRDTPLAFF TGTGCCAGCAGCTACCGGGACACCCCACTAGCTTTCTTT
NA TRBJ2-3 NA TRBV15 CATSRDPLSRITDTQYF TGTGCCACCAGCAGAGACCCCCTTAGCCGGATCACAGATACGCAGTATTTT
NA TRBJ2-3 NA TRBV18 CASSPPEGMGDTQYF TGTGCCAGCTCACCACCGGAGGGGATGGGCGATACGCAGTATTTT
NA TRBJ1-5 NA TRBV18 CASSPPTATSGQPQHF TGTGCCAGCTCACCACCGACGGCAACCAGCGGTCAGCCCCAGCATTTT
NA TRBJ1-6 NA TRBV21-1 CASPQRDNSPLHF TGTGCCAGCCCACAGAGAGATAATTCACCCCTCCACTTT
NA TRBJ2-5 TRBD1 TRBV7-2 CASSYRGRQTQYF TGTGCCAGCAGTTACAGGGGGCGGCAGACCCAGTACTTC
NA TRBJ2-5 NA TRBV5-5 CASSGTQTPGETQYF TGTGCCAGCAGCGGAACTCAGACTCCCGGAGAGACCCAGTACTTC
NA TRBJ2-7 TRBD1 TRBV2 CASSVQGHGYEQYF TGTGCCAGCAGTGTACAGGGGCATGGGTACGAGCAGTACTTC
NA TRBJ1-1 NA TRBV12-3/TRBV12-4 CASSLREDTEAFF TGTGCCAGCAGTTTACGGGAGGACACTGAAGCTTTCTTT
NA TRBJ2-1 TRBD1 TRBV11-3 CASSLPRQGADEQFF TGTGCCAGCAGCTTACCCCGACAGGGGGCCGATGAGCAGTTCTTC
NA TRBJ2-5 NA TRBV28 CASSLVLAGQETQYF TGTGCCAGCAGTTTAGTGCTCGCGGGCCAAGAGACCCAGTACTTC
NA TRBJ2-5 NA TRBV5-1 CASSFPGTQYF TGCGCCAGCAGCTTCCCGGGGACCCAGTACTTC
NA TRBJ1-4 NA TRBV2 CASSFDRGMNEKLFF TGTGCCAGCAGTTTCGACCGAGGGATGAATGAAAAACTGTTTTTT
NA TRBJ1-2 TRBD1 TRBV9 CASSVQPSTGAHGYTF TGTGCCAGCAGCGTACAACCCTCCACAGGGGCCCATGGCTACACCTTC
NA TRBJ2-7 TRBD1 TRBV9 CASSVGDRYSEQYF TGTGCCAGCAGCGTAGGGGACAGGTATAGCGAGCAGTACTTC
NA TRBJ2-7 TRBD1 TRBV27 CASSLGAGGFEQYF TGTGCCAGCAGTTTAGGGGCAGGGGGTTTCGAGCAGTACTTC
NA TRBJ2-2 TRBD2 TRBV6-5 CASSYSQAGVAGELFF TGTGCCAGCAGTTACTCCCAAGCGGGAGTTGCCGGGGAGCTGTTTTTT
once TRBJ2-7 NA TRBV7-9 CASSFMTGDYEQYF TGTGCCAGCAGCTTCATGACAGGTGACTACGAGCAGTACTTC
NA TRBJ2-5 NA TRBV27 CASSPWTDQETQYF TGTGCCAGCAGTCCCTGGACAGACCAAGAGACCCAGTACTTC
NA TRBJ2-7 NA TRBV3-1/TRBV3-2 CASSHDRYEQYF TGTGCCAGCAGCCATGACAGATACGAGCAGTACTTC
NA TRBJ2-2 NA TRBV19 CASSMGLAGELFF TGTGCCAGTAGTATGGGACTGGCCGGGGAGCTGTTTTTT
NA TRBJ1-5 NA TRBV28 CASRPRANPSNQPQHF TGTGCCAGCAGGCCCAGGGCCAATCCTAGCAATCAGCCCCAGCATTTT